This T cell receptor beta chain was identified during a study of post-analysis software for immune sequencing data. Study-wide results and caveats: Among 5 or 6 TRBV segments more frequent in patients than controls were TRBV5-6, TRBV5-1 and TRBV20-1. A significant reduction in normalized Chao1 diversity was observed in multiple sclerosis patients versus controls. Those samples that were prepared in the same batch co-clustered strongly by F measure.

Built from TCR beta cDNA, the libraries had unique molecular identifiers in them. TCRdb itself ran the PCR reads through MiXCR, one entry per CDR3 protein. The sample consists of fewer than 700,000 distinct CDR3 sequences, roughly 47% of them appearing once. In the case of this clonotype: Its cognate antigen is unknown.

Germline V CDR1 and CDR2: KGHSH, LQKENI. The ends were cut back, 3 bases at V and 3 bases at J, with 18 bases in the middle. This CDR3 spans 16 amino acids. J is TRBJ2-7 and V is TRBV18; possibly TRBD1 for D (6 bases). The specimen was blood. The clonotype was recovered from a girl aged 5 to 17 with multiple sclerosis. CDR3 protein: CASSPVLGRGGYEQYF. The CDR3 DNA reads TGTGCCAGCTCACCGGTTCTGGGCCGAGGGGGCTACGAGCAGTACTTC.